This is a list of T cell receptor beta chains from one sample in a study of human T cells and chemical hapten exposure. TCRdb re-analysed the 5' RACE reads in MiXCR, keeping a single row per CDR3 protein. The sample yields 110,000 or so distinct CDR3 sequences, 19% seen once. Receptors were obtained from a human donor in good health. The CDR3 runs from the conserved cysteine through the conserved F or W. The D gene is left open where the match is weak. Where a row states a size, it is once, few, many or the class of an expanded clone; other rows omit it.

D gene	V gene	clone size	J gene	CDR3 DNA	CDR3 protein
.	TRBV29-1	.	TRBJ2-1	TGCAGCGTTGGAGGGCTCCCCTACAATGAGCAGTTCTTC	CSVGGLPYNEQFF
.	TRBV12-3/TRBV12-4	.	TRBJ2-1	TGTGCCAGCAGTCCCCGACAGAGCCCCAACAATGAGCAGTTCTTC	CASSPRQSPNNEQFF
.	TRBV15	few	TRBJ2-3	TGTGCCACCAGCAGAAGAAGGACGCAGTATTTT	CATSRRRTQYF
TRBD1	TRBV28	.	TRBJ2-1	TGTGCCAGCAGTAGACCGGGACAGGGGGCTGGCAATGAGCAGTTCTTC	CASSRPGQGAGNEQFF
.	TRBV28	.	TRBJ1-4	TGTGCCAGCAGTTCAGTGGGTGAAAAACTGTTTTTT	CASSSVGEKLFF
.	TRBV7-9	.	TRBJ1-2	TGTGCCAGCAGCTTAGTGCCGGGACCTTCCTATGGCTACACCTTC	CASSLVPGPSYGYTF
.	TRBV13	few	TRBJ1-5	TGTGCCAGCAGCCAGCGGGGGTATAGCAATCAGCCCCAGCATTTT	CASSQRGYSNQPQHF
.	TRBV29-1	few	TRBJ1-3	TGCAGCGCGGGGCATCAGTCAAACACCATATATTTT	CSAGHQSNTIYF
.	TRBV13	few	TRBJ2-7	TGTGCCAGCAGCCCCGGGGTAGCGCGCTCCTACGAGCAGTACTTC	CASSPGVARSYEQYF
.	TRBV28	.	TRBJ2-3	TGTGCCAGCCGGGGCGGGCCACGTTATACGCAGTATTTT	CASRGGPRYTQYF
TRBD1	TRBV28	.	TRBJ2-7	TGTGCCAGCACCTCCATCAGGGGGTACGAGCAGTACTTC	CASTSIRGYEQYF
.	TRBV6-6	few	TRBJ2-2	TGTGCCAGCAGTTACGGTCGAACCGGGGAGCTGTTTTTT	CASSYGRTGELFF
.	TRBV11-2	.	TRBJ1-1	TGTGCCAGCAGGCAGGGGAGGGTGAACACTGAAGCTTTCTTT	CASRQGRVNTEAFF
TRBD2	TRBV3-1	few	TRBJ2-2	TGTGCCAGCAGCTATGAAGCGGGAGGGAACACCGGGGAGCTGTTTTTT	CASSYEAGGNTGELFF
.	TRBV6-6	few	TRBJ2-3	TGTGCCAGCAGTCCGACAGCCAGCACAGATACGCAGTATTTT	CASSPTASTDTQYF
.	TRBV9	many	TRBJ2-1	TGTGCCAGCAGCGTAGGGCTTAGGGCGGGTGATGAGCAGTTCTTC	CASSVGLRAGDEQFF
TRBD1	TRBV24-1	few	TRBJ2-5	TGTGCCACCAGTGATGGAAGAAAGACAGGGGCCTTCCGCGAGACCCAGTACTTC	CATSDGRKTGAFRETQYF
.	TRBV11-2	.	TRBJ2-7	TGTGCCAGCAGCTTGGAACCCTCGGGCGCCTACGAGCAGTACTTC	CASSLEPSGAYEQYF
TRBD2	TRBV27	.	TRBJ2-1	TGTGCCAGCAGTTTATTGGTTGGGGCGGGAGGGCACGGTGAGCAGTTCTTC	CASSLLVGAGGHGEQFF
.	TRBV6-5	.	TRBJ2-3	TGTGCCAGCAGTTACGAGCTGGGTCGGACGCAGTATTTT	CASSYELGRTQYF
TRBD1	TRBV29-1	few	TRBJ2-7	TGCAGCGGTCCGGGACAGGGGGCCTCCTACGAGCAGTACTTC	CSGPGQGASYEQYF
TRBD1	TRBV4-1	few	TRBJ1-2	TGCGCCAGCAGCCAAGGTGCCGGGACAGGGATAGATGGCTACACCTTC	CASSQGAGTGIDGYTF
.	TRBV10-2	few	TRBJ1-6	TGCGCCAGCAGATTACAGGGAGAGGGTTCACCCCTCCACTTT	CASRLQGEGSPLHF
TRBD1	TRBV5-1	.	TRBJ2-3	TGCGCCAGCAGCTTGGGGCAGGGGGAAGATACGCAGTATTTT	CASSLGQGEDTQYF
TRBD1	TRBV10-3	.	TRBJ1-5	TGTGCCACCCGGGACAGGTCGGTTAGCAATCAGCCCCAGCATTTT	CATRDRSVSNQPQHF
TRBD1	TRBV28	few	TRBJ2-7	TGTGCCAGCAGTTGGGGGCGGACAGGGGTTATTTTAAACGAGCAGTACTTC	CASSWGRTGVILNEQYF
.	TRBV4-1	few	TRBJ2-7	TGCGCCAGCAGCCAAGATCAGGGGACCAGCTCCTACGAGCAGTACTTC	CASSQDQGTSSYEQYF
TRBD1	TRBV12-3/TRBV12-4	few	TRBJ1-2	TGTGCCAGCACCCCCCAGGGGGAAGGTCCCTATGGCTACACCTTC	CASTPQGEGPYGYTF
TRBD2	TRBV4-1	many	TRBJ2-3	TGCGCCAGCAGCCAAGGTCCCCAAGTCGGGAGGTTTGGAGATACGCAGTATTTT	CASSQGPQVGRFGDTQYF
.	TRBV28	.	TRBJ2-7	TGTGCCAGCAGTCCCCCCCCCTACGAGCAGTACTTC	CASSPPPYEQYF
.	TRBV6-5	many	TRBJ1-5	TGTGCCAGCAGCCGGAGTCAGGTATTGTCGAATCAGCCCCAGCATTTT	CASSRSQVLSNQPQHF
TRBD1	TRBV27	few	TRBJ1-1	TGTGCCAGCAGTTTTAAGGACGTGGGACAGAGAGGAGTAAAAGCTTTCTTT	CASSFKDVGQRGVKAFF
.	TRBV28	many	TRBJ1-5	TGTGCCAGTGTTGGACAGCCTTATCAGCCCCAGCATTTT	CASVGQPYQPQHF
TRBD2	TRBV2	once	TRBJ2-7	TGTGCCAGCAGTGACCGACTAGCGGGAGTCTACGAGCAGTACTTC	CASSDRLAGVYEQYF
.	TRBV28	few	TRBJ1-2	TGTGCCAGCAGTTTCGCGGGGCTCTATGGCTACACCTTC	CASSFAGLYGYTF
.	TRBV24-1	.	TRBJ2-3	TGTGCCACCAGTGATCGGGGCAGCCCTAGCACAGATACGCAGTATTTT	CATSDRGSPSTDTQYF
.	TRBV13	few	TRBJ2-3	TGTGCCAGCAGCTCAAGGGAACGCACAGATACGCAGTATTTT	CASSSRERTDTQYF
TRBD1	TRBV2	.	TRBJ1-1	TGTGCCAGCAAATATGGGACAGGCCCTAACACTGAAGCTTTCTTT	CASKYGTGPNTEAFF
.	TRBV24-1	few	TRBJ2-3	TGTGCCACCAGTGAGGCCCGAGGGCGGGGTACGCAGTATTTT	CATSEARGRGTQYF
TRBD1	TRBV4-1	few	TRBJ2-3	TGCGCCAGCAGCCAAGATAAGGGGGCAGGGGGCAGAGATACGCAGTATTTT	CASSQDKGAGGRDTQYF
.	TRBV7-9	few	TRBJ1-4	TGTGCCAGCAGTCCAATAAGGGGGGGGACCGAAAAACTGTTTTTT	CASSPIRGGTEKLFF
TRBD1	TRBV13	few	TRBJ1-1	TGTGCCAGCAGCTCTTCAGACAGGGGGCCCAACACTGAAGCTTTCTTT	CASSSSDRGPNTEAFF
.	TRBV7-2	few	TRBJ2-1	TGTGCCAGCAGCTTAGGGCGGACCTACAATGAGCAGTTCTTC	CASSLGRTYNEQFF
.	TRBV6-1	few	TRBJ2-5	TGTGCCAGCAGTGGGGACTTCCAAGAGACCCAGTACTTC	CASSGDFQETQYF
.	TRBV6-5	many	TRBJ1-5	TGTGCCAGCAGTTTGGGGGCTAGCAATCAGCCCCAGCATTTT	CASSLGASNQPQHF
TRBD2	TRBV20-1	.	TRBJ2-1	TGCAGTGCTAGCAGATTCCTAGCGGAGGACAATGAGCAGTTCTTC	CSASRFLAEDNEQFF
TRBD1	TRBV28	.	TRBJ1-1	TGTGCCAGCAGTTCCCCATATCAGGGGGTAGGGACTGAAGCTTTCTTT	CASSSPYQGVGTEAFF
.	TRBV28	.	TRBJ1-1	TGTGCCAGCAGAACGTGGACTGAAGCTTTCTTT	CASRTWTEAFF
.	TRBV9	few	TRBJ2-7	TGTGCCAGCAGCGTAGCTTCGGGCAGATCCTACGAGCAGTACTTC	CASSVASGRSYEQYF
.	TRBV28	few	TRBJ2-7	TGTGCCAGCAGTTTGCGGGCAGGAGCCCAGTACTTC	CASSLRAGAQYF
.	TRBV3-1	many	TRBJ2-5	TGTGCCAGCAGCCATAAGACGTACCAAGAGACCCAGTACTTC	CASSHKTYQETQYF
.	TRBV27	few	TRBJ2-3	TGTGCCAGCTTCCCTATTAGAGGGATCACAGATACGCAGTATTTT	CASFPIRGITDTQYF